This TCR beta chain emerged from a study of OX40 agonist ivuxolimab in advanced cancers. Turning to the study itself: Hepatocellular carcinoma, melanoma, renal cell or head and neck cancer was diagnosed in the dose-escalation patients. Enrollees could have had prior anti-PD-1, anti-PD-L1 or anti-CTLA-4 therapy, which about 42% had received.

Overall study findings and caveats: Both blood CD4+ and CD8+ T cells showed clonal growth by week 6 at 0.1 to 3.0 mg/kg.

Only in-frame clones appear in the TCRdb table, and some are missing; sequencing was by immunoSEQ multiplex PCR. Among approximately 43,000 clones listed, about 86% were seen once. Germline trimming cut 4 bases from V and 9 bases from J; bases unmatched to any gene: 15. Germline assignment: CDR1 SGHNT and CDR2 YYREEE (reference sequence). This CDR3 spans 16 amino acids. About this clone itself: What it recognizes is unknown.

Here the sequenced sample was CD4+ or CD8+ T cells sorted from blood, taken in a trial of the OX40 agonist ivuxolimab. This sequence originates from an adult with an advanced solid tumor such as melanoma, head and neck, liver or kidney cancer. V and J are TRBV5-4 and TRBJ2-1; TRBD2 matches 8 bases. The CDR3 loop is CASSAEAGALLSEQFF. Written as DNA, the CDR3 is TGTGCCAGCAGCGCCGAAGCGGGGGCCCTACTAAGTGAGCAGTTCTTC.